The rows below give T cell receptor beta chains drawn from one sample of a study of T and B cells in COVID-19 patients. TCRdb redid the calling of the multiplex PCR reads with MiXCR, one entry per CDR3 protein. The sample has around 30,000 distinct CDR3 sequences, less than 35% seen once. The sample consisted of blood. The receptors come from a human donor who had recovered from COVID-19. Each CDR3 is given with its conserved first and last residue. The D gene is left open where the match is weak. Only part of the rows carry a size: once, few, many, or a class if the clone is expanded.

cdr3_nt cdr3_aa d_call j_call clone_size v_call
TGTGCCAGCAGTCGGACAGGGAGGACAGATACGCAGTATTTT CASSRTGRTDTQYF TRBD1 TRBJ2-3 few TRBV6-1
TGTGCCACCAGTGATAGCCGGGCCCCGGGCGAGACCCAGTACTTC CATSDSRAPGETQYF NA TRBJ2-5 NA TRBV24-1
TGTGCCAGCAGTTACTCGGGGACTAGCGGGGGACTAGGGGACATTCAGTACTTC CASSYSGTSGGLGDIQYF TRBD2 TRBJ2-4 NA TRBV6-6
TGCAGTGCTCTGGGGACTAGCGGAACAGATACGCAGTATTTT CSALGTSGTDTQYF TRBD2 TRBJ2-3 few TRBV20-1
TGTGCCACCAGCAGAGCCCCTAGCTCCTACAATGAGCAGTTCTTC CATSRAPSSYNEQFF NA TRBJ2-1 many TRBV15
TGTGCCAGCTCACCCGCAGGGCCGGCGGGGACCGGGGAGCTGTTTTTT CASSPAGPAGTGELFF NA TRBJ2-2 few TRBV18
TGTGCCAGTAGCGGGACTAGCGGGTTTCCTCTAGCCAAAAACATTCAGTACTTC CASSGTSGFPLAKNIQYF TRBD2 TRBJ2-4 few TRBV19
TGTGCCAGCTCTACCCGACAGGGTGAGAATGAAAAACTGTTTTTT CASSTRQGENEKLFF TRBD1 TRBJ1-4 few TRBV18
TGTGCCATCAGTGCCACCCGGCCGGGGGAGGCCAAAAACATTCAGTACTTC CAISATRPGEAKNIQYF NA TRBJ2-4 few TRBV10-3
TGTGCCAGCTCACCGGGGCCAGGGGCCTCCTACGAGCAGTACTTC CASSPGPGASYEQYF NA TRBJ2-7 few TRBV18
TGTGCCAGCAGTTCGGGGACTAGCGGGGGGAAAGATACCCAGTACTTC CASSSGTSGGKDTQYF TRBD2 TRBJ2-5 NA TRBV27
TGTGCCAGCAGTTTATACCCGGGTCTCAATCAGCCCCAGCATTTT CASSLYPGLNQPQHF NA TRBJ1-5 few TRBV27
TGTGCCAGCAGCTTGTGGGTGAGGGGGGCCTACGAGCAGTACTTC CASSLWVRGAYEQYF NA TRBJ2-7 NA TRBV5-4
TGTGCCTGGAGTGCGACTTATGAAGCTTTCTTT CAWSATYEAFF NA TRBJ1-1 few TRBV30
TGTGCCAGCAGTTCACCGGGACAGGGGAGACCTGAAGCTTTCTTT CASSSPGQGRPEAFF TRBD1 TRBJ1-1 few TRBV6-5
TGTGCCAGTAGTATAGACACGGTGAACTATGGCTACACCTTC CASSIDTVNYGYTF NA TRBJ1-2 many TRBV19
TGTGCCAGCAGTTACCCCCCAGGTCACAGTTGGGACTTC CASSYPPGHSWDF NA TRBJ2-7 many TRBV6-5
TGCAGCGTTGGGGACTTGAGGGGCTACACCTTC CSVGDLRGYTF NA TRBJ1-2 medium-sized TRBV29-1
TGTGCCAGCAGTTTAGACAGGGATTCGCCCCTCCACTTT CASSLDRDSPLHF TRBD1 TRBJ1-6 NA TRBV6-2/TRBV6-3
TGTGCCAGCAGTTGGGGCTTGGCCGCCCGCGGTGAGCAGTACTTC CASSWGLAARGEQYF NA TRBJ2-7 many TRBV6-5
TGTGCCAGCAGACCGGGACTAGCGAGCTCCTACGAGCAGTACTTC CASRPGLASSYEQYF TRBD2 TRBJ2-7 NA TRBV4-2
TGTGCCAGCAGCCCCGGGGACGGGGAGCTGTTTTTT CASSPGDGELFF NA TRBJ2-2 NA TRBV6-5
TGTGCCAGTAGAAAGCAGACATACAATGAGCAGTTCTTC CASRKQTYNEQFF NA TRBJ2-1 medium-sized TRBV19
TGTGCCAGCAGCTTGGTGGGACAGGGTATCGCAGATACGCAGTATTTT CASSLVGQGIADTQYF TRBD1 TRBJ2-3 NA TRBV5-6
TGTGCCAGCAGTGGCATTCTGGGAGTATTAAACACCGGGGAGCTGTTTTTT CASSGILGVLNTGELFF NA TRBJ2-2 few TRBV6-6
TGTGCCAGCAGCCCAGGGTTAGTGAATGAGCAGTTCTTC CASSPGLVNEQFF NA TRBJ2-1 few TRBV7-9
TGTGCCAGCAGACCGGACAGGGTCAAAAGTCACGAGCAGTACTTC CASRPDRVKSHEQYF TRBD1 TRBJ2-7 many TRBV5-5
TGTGCCAGTAGTCTAGACACCGGAGGACGGAGCTCCTACAATGAGCAGTTCTTC CASSLDTGGRSSYNEQFF NA TRBJ2-1 few TRBV19
TGTGCCAGCTCACCACGAAGCAGCAATCAGCCCCAGCATTTT CASSPRSSNQPQHF NA TRBJ1-5 NA TRBV18
TGTGCCAGCAGTCCTGGACAGGGGGCTGAAAAACTGTTTTTT CASSPGQGAEKLFF TRBD1 TRBJ1-4 few TRBV12-3/TRBV12-4
TGTGCCAGCAGTGAAGGGACCGCGACCTACAATGAGCAGTTCTTC CASSEGTATYNEQFF NA TRBJ2-1 NA TRBV6-1
TGCGCCAGCAGCTTGGGAGGGGTAACTGAAGCTTTCTTT CASSLGGVTEAFF NA TRBJ1-1 NA TRBV5-4
TGTGCCAGCAGTAACGAACAGGGGCCCCGAGTCTACAATGAGCAGTTCTTC CASSNEQGPRVYNEQFF TRBD1 TRBJ2-1 many TRBV27
TGTGCCAGTAGTATAGCGAGGGTTAAGAACACTGAAGCTTTCTTT CASSIARVKNTEAFF NA TRBJ1-1 NA TRBV19
TGTGCCAGCAGCTTAGGTCCCTCAAACGGGGGGGCGGGCGAGCAGTACTTC CASSLGPSNGGAGEQYF TRBD2 TRBJ2-7 NA TRBV7-2
TGTGCCAGCAGGGGGGACAGGGCTAGGGCTGAAGCTTTCTTT CASRGDRARAEAFF TRBD1 TRBJ1-1 NA TRBV27
TGTGCCACCAGCGAGGCCCGCGGCTATGGCTACACCTTC CATSEARGYGYTF NA TRBJ1-2 NA TRBV15